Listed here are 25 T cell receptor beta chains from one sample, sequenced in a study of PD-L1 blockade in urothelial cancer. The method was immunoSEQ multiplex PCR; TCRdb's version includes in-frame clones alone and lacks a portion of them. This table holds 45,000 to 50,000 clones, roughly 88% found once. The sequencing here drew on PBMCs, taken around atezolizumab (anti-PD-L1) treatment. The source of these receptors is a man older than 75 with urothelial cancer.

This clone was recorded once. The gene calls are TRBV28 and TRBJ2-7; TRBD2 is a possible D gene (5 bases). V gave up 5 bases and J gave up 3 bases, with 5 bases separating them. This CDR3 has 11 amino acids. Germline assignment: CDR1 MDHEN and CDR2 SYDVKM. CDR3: CASSAGYEQYF. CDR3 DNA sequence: TGTGCCAGCAGTGCGGGCTACGAGCAGTACTTC.

The CDR3 protein is CASSPVGTDTQYF. Written as DNA, the CDR3 is TGTGCCAGCTCACCAGTCGGCACAGATACGCAGTATTTT. The chain combines TRBV18 with TRBJ2-3; D not certain. CDR3 length equals 13 residues. The V gene lost 2 bases and the J gene lost 1 base, with 4 bases spanning the gap. Germline CDR1 is KGHSH and CDR2 is LQKENI.

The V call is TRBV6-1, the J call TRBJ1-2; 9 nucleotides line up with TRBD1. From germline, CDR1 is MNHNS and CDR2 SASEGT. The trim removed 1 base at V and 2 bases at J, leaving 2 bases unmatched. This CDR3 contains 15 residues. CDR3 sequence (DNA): TGTGCCAGCAGTGAAGAAGGACAGGGGAACTATGGCTACACCTTC. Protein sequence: CASSEEGQGNYGYTF.

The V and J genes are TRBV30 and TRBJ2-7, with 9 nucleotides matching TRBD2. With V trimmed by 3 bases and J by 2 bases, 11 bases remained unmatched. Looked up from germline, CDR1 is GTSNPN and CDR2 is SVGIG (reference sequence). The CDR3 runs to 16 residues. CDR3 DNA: TGTGCCTGGAGAGTGGCCCGGACTAGCGTAGCCTACGAGCAGTACTTC. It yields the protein CAWRVARTSVAYEQYF.

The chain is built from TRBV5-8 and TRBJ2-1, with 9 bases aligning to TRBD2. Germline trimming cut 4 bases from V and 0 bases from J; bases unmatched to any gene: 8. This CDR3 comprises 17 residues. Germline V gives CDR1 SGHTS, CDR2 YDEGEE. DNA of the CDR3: TGTGCCAGCAGCCGCAACATAGCGGGAGACTCCTACAATGAGCAGTTCTTC. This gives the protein CASSRNIAGDSYNEQFF.

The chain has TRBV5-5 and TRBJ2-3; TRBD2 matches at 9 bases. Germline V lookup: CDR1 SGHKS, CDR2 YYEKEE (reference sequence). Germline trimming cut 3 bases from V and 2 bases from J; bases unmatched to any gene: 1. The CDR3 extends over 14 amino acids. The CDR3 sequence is CASSSGLATDTQYF. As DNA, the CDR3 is TGTGCCAGCAGCTCGGGACTAGCCACAGATACGCAGTATTTT.

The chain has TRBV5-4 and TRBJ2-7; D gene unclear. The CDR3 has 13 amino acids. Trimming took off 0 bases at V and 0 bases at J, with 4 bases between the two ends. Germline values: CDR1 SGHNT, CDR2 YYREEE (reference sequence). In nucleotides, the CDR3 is TGTGCCAGCAGCTTGGTTAGCTCCTACGAGCAGTACTTC. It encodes CASSLVSSYEQYF.

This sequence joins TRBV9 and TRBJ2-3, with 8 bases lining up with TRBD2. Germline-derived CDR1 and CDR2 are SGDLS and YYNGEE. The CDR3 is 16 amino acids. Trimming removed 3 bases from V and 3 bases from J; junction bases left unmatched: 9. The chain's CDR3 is CASSALGSGATDTQYF. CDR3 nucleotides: TGTGCCAGCAGCGCCCTAGGTAGCGGGGCGACAGATACGCAGTATTTT.

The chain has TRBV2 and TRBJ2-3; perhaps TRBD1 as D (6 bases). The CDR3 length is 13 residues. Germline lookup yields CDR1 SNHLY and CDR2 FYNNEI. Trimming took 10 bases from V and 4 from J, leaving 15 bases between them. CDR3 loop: CATKYGGADTQYF. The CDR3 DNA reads TGTGCCACCAAGTATGGGGGCGCAGATACGCAGTATTTT.

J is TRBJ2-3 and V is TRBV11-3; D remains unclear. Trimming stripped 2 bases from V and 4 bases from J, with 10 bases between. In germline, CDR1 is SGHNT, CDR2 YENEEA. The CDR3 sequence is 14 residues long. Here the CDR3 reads CASSLTLGADTQYF. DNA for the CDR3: TGTGCCAGCAGCTTAACCCTCGGAGCAGATACGCAGTATTTT.

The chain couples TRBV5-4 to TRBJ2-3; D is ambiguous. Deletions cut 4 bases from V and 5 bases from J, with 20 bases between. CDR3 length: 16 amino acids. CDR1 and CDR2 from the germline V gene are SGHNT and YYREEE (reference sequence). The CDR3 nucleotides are TGTGCCAGCAGCCCCCCCCGGGTACGAGAAGGAGATACGCAGTATTTT. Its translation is CASSPPRVREGDTQYF.

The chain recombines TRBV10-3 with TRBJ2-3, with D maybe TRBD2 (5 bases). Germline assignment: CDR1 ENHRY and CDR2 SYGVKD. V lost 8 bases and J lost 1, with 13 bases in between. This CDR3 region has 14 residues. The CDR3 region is CAISTRLRTDTQYF. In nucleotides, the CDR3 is TGTGCCATCTCGACGAGACTACGCACAGATACGCAGTATTTT.

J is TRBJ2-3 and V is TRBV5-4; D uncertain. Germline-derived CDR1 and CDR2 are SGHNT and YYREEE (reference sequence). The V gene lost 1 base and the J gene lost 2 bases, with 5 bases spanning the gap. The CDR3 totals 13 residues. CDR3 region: CASSLSNTDTQYF. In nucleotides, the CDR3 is TGTGCCAGCAGCTTGTCTAACACAGATACGCAGTATTTT.

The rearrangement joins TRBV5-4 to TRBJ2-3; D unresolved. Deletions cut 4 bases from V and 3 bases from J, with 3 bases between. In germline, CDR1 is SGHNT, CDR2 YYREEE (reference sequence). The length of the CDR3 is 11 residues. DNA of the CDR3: TGTGCCAGCAGCCTAACAGATACGCAGTATTTT. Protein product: CASSLTDTQYF.

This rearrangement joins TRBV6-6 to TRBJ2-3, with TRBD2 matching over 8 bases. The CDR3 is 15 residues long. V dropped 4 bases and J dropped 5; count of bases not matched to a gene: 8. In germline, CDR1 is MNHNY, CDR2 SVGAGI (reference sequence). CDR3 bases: TGTGCCAGCAGTTTCGGACTAGCCAAAATAGATACGCAGTATTTT. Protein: CASSFGLAKIDTQYF.

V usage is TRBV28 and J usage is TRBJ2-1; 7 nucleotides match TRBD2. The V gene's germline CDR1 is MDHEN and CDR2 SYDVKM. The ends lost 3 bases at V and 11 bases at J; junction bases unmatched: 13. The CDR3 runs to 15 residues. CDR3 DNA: TGTGCCAGCAGTTTTGCGAGCGGGGCCTCACGGAAGCAGTTCTTC. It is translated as CASSFASGASRKQFF.

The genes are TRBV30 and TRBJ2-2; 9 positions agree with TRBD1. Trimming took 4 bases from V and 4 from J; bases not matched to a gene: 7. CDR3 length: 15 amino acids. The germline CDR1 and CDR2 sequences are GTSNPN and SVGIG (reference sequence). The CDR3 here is CAWNQDRGGTGELFF. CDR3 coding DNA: TGTGCCTGGAATCAGGACAGGGGAGGCACCGGGGAGCTGTTTTTT.

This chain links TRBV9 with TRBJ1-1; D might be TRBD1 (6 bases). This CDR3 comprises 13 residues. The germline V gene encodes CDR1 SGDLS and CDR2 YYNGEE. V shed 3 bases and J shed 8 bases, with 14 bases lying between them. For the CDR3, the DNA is TGTGCCAGCAGCGCCATATCCGGGACAGAAGCTTTCTTT. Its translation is CASSAISGTEAFF.

The CDR3, as DNA: TGTGCCAGCAGGCCGGACAGCTCTGGGGCCAACGTCCTGACTTTC. It translates to CASRPDSSGANVLTF. The chain uses TRBV2 and TRBJ2-6; tentatively, D is TRBD1 (6 bases). V was clipped by 6 bases and J by 0 bases, with 9 bases between them. Germline CDR1 is SNHLY and CDR2 is FYNNEI. The CDR3 sequence is 15 residues long.

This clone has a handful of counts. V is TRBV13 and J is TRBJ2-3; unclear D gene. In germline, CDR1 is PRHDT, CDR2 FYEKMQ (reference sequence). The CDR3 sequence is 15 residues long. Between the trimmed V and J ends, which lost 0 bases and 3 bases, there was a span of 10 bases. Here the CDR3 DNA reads TGTGCCAGCAGCTTAGGCCGGAGAGAGACAGATACGCAGTATTTT. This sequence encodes CASSLGRRETDTQYF.

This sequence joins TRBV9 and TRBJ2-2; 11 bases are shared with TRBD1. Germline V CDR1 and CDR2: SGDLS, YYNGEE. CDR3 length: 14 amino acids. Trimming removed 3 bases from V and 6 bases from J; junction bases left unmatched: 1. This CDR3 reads CASSGTGGSGELFF. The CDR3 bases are TGTGCCAGCAGCGGGACAGGGGGCTCCGGGGAGCTGTTTTTT.

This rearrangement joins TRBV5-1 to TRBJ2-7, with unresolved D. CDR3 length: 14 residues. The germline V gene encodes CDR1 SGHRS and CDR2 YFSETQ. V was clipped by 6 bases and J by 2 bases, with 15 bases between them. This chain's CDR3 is CASMATHGPYEQYF. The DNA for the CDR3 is TGCGCCAGCATGGCCACACATGGGCCCTACGAGCAGTACTTC.

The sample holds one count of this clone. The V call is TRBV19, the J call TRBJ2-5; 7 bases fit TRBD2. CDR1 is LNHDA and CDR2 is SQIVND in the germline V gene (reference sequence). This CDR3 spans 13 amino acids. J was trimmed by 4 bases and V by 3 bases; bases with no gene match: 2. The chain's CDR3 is CASSILAGETQYF. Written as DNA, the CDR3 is TGTGCCAGTAGTATTTTAGCGGGAGAGACCCAGTACTTC.

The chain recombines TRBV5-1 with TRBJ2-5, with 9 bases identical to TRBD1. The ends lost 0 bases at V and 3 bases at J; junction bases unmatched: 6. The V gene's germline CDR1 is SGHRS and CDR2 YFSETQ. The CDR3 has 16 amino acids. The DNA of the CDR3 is TGCGCCAGCAGCTTGGCCCCCGGGACAGGGAAAGAGACCCAGTACTTC. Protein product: CASSLAPGTGKETQYF.

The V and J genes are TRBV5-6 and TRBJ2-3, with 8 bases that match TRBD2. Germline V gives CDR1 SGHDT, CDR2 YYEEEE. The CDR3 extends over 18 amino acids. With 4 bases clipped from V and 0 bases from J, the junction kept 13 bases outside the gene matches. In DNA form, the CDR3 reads TGTGCCAGCAGCCGCCGTTCGGGAGGGGCAGGAAGCACAGATACGCAGTATTTT. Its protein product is CASSRRSGGAGSTDTQYF.